The rows below give T cell receptor beta chains drawn from one sample of a study of blood T cell repertoires in COVID-19. The data were produced by immunoSEQ multiplex PCR, yet TCRdb's version contains in-frame clones alone and is incomplete. The sample comprises roughly 140,000 clones, 84% of which are singletons, and more than 5% rests with the top ten. Sequenced input: PBMCs or T cells enriched from blood (not recorded which). The origin of the receptors is a woman aged 45-65 years who had been exposed to COVID-19. CDR3s include the opening cysteine and the closing phenylalanine or tryptophan. The D gene is left open where the match is weak. The size field is filled for only some rows; it gives once, few, many or a size class.

TRBV29-1,TRBJ1-6,13,-,-,CSVTQGGNSPLHF,TGCAGCGTCACACAGGGCGGGAATTCACCCCTCCACTTT
TRBV19,TRBJ1-3,16,-,-,CASSIRRDISGNTIYF,TGTGCCAGTAGTATCCGCCGGGACATCTCTGGAAACACCATATATTTT
TRBV12-3/TRBV12-4,TRBJ2-1,13,-,-,CASSLGPQVEQFF,TGTGCCAGCAGTTTAGGACCCCAGGTTGAGCAGTTCTTC
TRBV2,TRBJ2-7,15,-,-,CASSRPDTQADEQYF,TGTGCCAGCAGCAGACCCGACACGCAGGCTGACGAGCAGTACTTC
TRBV18,TRBJ2-7,17,TRBD1,-,CASSPPGTGKVLYEQYF,TGTGCCAGCTCACCACCCGGGACAGGGAAAGTGCTTTACGAGCAGTACTTC
TRBV6-1,TRBJ1-3,14,-,-,CASSEASSGNTIYF,TGTGCCAGCAGTGAAGCTTCTTCCGGAAACACCATATATTTT
TRBV6-2/TRBV6-3,TRBJ2-1,15,TRBD1,-,CASSYGGTGHNEQFF,TGTGCCAGCAGTTACGGGGGGACAGGGCACAATGAGCAGTTCTTC
TRBV3-1/TRBV3-2,TRBJ2-4,12,-,-,CASSQVSGVQYF,TGTGCCAGCAGCCAAGTGTCGGGAGTTCAGTACTTC
TRBV5-1,TRBJ1-3,16,-,-,CASSLKGASSGNTIYF,TGCGCCAGCAGCTTAAAAGGGGCCAGCTCTGGAAACACCATATATTTT
TRBV7-8,TRBJ2-5,14,TRBD2,-,CASGSGATQETQYF,TGTGCCAGCGGGAGCGGGGCTACCCAAGAGACCCAGTACTTC
TRBV7-9,TRBJ2-2,12,-,-,CASSTQSGELFF,TGTGCCAGCAGCACACAAAGCGGGGAGCTGTTTTTT
TRBV18,TRBJ1-1,15,-,-,CASSPFGDTNTEAFF,TGTGCCAGCTCACCATTTGGGGACACGAACACTGAAGCTTTCTTT
TRBV4-1,TRBJ1-2,17,TRBD1,-,CASSQVPGQGVGNGYTF,TGCGCCAGCAGCCAAGTTCCGGGACAGGGAGTTGGAAACGGCTACACCTTC
TRBV5-1,TRBJ2-7,14,TRBD2,-,CASRLEAGDGEQYF,TGCGCCAGCCGACTCGAAGCGGGAGACGGCGAGCAGTACTTC
TRBV19,TRBJ1-1,16,TRBD1,-,CASSIVFDRGRPEAFF,TGTGCCAGTAGTATCGTTTTCGACAGGGGGCGACCTGAAGCTTTCTTT
TRBV4-3,TRBJ2-7,16,TRBD1,-,CASSQGRGTGIYEQYF,TGCGCCAGCAGCCAAGGGAGAGGGACAGGGATTTACGAGCAGTACTTC
TRBV4-1,TRBJ2-3,17,TRBD2,-,CASSQADLADSTDTQYF,TGCGCCAGCAGCCAGGCCGACCTAGCGGATAGCACAGATACGCAGTATTTT
TRBV29-1,TRBJ2-1,15,-,few,CSADLLQGSQYKQFF,TGCAGCGCCGACCTACTGCAGGGATCCCAGTACAAGCAGTTCTTC
TRBV15,TRBJ2-2,13,-,-,CATEGSNTGELFF,TGTGCCACAGAGGGCTCAAACACCGGGGAGCTGTTTTTT
TRBV4-1,TRBJ1-4,15,-,-,CASSQVRGLNEKLFF,TGCGCCAGCAGTCAAGTCAGGGGTCTTAATGAAAAACTGTTTTTT
TRBV6-5,TRBJ2-2,15,TRBD1,-,CASSTGGTGSGELFF,TGTGCCAGCAGTACCGGTGGGACAGGGTCCGGGGAGCTGTTTTTT
TRBV5-4,TRBJ1-3,16,-,-,CASSLGHEYSGNTIYF,TGTGCCAGCAGCTTGGGGCACGAATACTCTGGAAACACCATATATTTT
TRBV6-5,TRBJ2-3,16,-,-,CASSYISTGRRNTQYF,TGTGCCAGCAGTTATATTTCGACAGGCCGAAGAAATACGCAGTATTTT
TRBV18,TRBJ1-5,13,-,-,CASSGGDNQPQHF,TGTGCCAGCTCAGGGGGGGATAATCAGCCCCAGCATTTT
TRBV5-4,TRBJ2-1,15,-,few,CASSLAGAANNEQFF,TGTGCCAGCAGCTTGGCAGGGGCGGCCAACAATGAGCAGTTCTTC
TRBV5-6,TRBJ1-2,16,-,-,CASSLGQGLPNYGYTF,TGTGCCAGCAGCTTGGGGCAGGGGCTCCCTAACTATGGCTACACCTTC
TRBV6-2/TRBV6-3,TRBJ2-1,17,-,-,CASSNSRTEAAYNEQFF,TGTGCCAGCAGTAATTCCAGGACAGAAGCGGCCTACAATGAGCAGTTCTTC
TRBV24-1,TRBJ2-5,15,-,-,CATSVAAWYQETQYF,TGTGCCACCAGTGTGGCGGCGTGGTACCAAGAGACCCAGTACTTC
TRBV10-3,TRBJ1-5,14,-,-,CAISDSGSNQPQHF,TGTGCCATCAGTGATAGCGGTAGCAATCAGCCCCAGCATTTT
TRBV5-5,TRBJ1-4,15,TRBD1,-,CASSLTGTGVEKLFF,TGTGCCAGCAGCCTTACCGGGACAGGGGTTGAAAAACTGTTTTTT
TRBV25-1,TRBJ1-2,16,-,-,CASSLGSSGVHYGYTF,TGTGCCAGCAGTCTGGGATCAAGCGGCGTGCACTATGGCTACACCTTC
TRBV15,TRBJ2-3,17,-,-,CATSRERGGARGDTQYF,TGTGCCACCAGCAGAGAGCGGGGTGGTGCCCGGGGGGATACGCAGTATTTT
TRBV29-1,TRBJ2-7,14,-,-,CSVAGQPRGGEQYF,TGCAGCGTCGCGGGACAGCCCCGAGGTGGGGAGCAGTACTTC
TRBV27,TRBJ2-1,16,TRBD2,-,CASSLRPLAGRDEQFF,TGTGCCAGCAGTTTACGTCCACTAGCGGGAAGGGATGAGCAGTTCTTC
TRBV2,TRBJ1-1,15,TRBD1,-,CASRRTGSMNTEAFF,TGTGCCAGCAGACGGACAGGGAGCATGAACACTGAAGCTTTCTTT
TRBV5-4,TRBJ1-2,16,TRBD1,-,CASSPGQGRRNYGYTF,TGTGCCAGCAGCCCGGGACAGGGTCGGCGTAACTATGGCTACACCTTC
TRBV10-1,TRBJ2-7,13,-,few,CASSRGISYEQYF,TGCGCCAGCTCCCGGGGGATATCCTACGAGCAGTACTTC
TRBV7-2,TRBJ2-1,14,TRBD2,once,CASRAGGNYNEQFF,TGTGCCAGCAGAGCGGGAGGAAACTACAATGAGCAGTTCTTC